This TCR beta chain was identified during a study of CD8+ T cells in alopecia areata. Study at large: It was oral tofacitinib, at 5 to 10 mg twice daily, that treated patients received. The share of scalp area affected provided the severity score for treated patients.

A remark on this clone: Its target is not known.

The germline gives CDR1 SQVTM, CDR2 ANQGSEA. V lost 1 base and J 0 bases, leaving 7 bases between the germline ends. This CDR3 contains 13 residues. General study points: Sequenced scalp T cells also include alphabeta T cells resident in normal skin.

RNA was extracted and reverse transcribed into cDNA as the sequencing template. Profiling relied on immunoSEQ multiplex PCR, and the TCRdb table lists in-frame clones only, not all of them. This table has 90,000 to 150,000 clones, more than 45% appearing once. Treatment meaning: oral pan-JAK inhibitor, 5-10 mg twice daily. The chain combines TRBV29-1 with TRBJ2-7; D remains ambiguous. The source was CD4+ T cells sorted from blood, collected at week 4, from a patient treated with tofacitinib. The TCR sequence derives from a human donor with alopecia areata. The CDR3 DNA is TGCAGCGTTGAAGTTGACCTCTCCTACGAGCAGTACTTC. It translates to CSVEVDLSYEQYF.